This is a list of T cell receptor beta chains from one sample in a study of T-cell reconstitution after alpha-beta-depleted transplantation in children. TCRdb itself ran the PCR reads through MiXCR, one entry per CDR3 protein. This table has about 500,000 distinct CDR3 sequences, less than 35% appearing once. The sequencing used PBMCs from the stem cell graft donor, collected from the stem cell graft. Receptors were obtained from a human donor who donated a stem cell graft to a child with aplastic anemia. Each CDR3 is given with its conserved first and last residue. D genes are given only for firm matches. Size is stated for part of the rows, as once, few or many counts, or as a class when the clone is expanded.

D gene: TRBD1
V gene: TRBV2
clone size: -
J gene: TRBJ2-5
CDR3 DNA: TGTGCCAGCAGTGAAGCGCTTCACGGGAAAGACAGGGTTGGAGAGACCCAGTACTTC
CDR3 protein: CASSEALHGKDRVGETQYF

D gene: -
V gene: TRBV7-9
clone size: few
J gene: TRBJ2-5
CDR3 DNA: TGTGCCAGCAGCTTAGTGGGGGCCGAGACCCAGTACTTC
CDR3 protein: CASSLVGAETQYF

D gene: -
V gene: TRBV29-1
clone size: -
J gene: TRBJ2-7
CDR3 DNA: TGCAGCGTTGAAGGACAGGCCTACGAGCAGTACTTC
CDR3 protein: CSVEGQAYEQYF

D gene: -
V gene: TRBV5-1
clone size: -
J gene: TRBJ2-5
CDR3 DNA: TGCGCCAGCAGCTCACAGAACCAAGAGACCCAGTACTTC
CDR3 protein: CASSSQNQETQYF

D gene: -
V gene: TRBV12-3/TRBV12-4
clone size: -
J gene: TRBJ1-3
CDR3 DNA: TGTGCCAGCAGTTTTTTGGACAGATCCTCTGGAAACACCATATATTTT
CDR3 protein: CASSFLDRSSGNTIYF

D gene: -
V gene: TRBV28
clone size: -
J gene: TRBJ1-6
CDR3 DNA: TGTGCCAGCAGTGTAGGCCCTAGCGGCGGCCAATTGTATTCACCCCTCCACTTT
CDR3 protein: CASSVGPSGGQLYSPLHF

D gene: TRBD2
V gene: TRBV19
clone size: -
J gene: TRBJ2-1
CDR3 DNA: TGTGCCACCCAATCAAAACTAGCGGGAGGGCCGCATGAGCAGTTCTTC
CDR3 protein: CATQSKLAGGPHEQFF

D gene: TRBD1
V gene: TRBV5-1
clone size: few
J gene: TRBJ2-3
CDR3 DNA: TGCGCCAGCAGCAGGGACAGCCGCACAGATACGCAGTATTTT
CDR3 protein: CASSRDSRTDTQYF

D gene: -
V gene: TRBV2
clone size: few
J gene: TRBJ2-5
CDR3 DNA: TGTGCCAGCAGTGATCCGAGGGGATTGGAGACCCAGTACTTC
CDR3 protein: CASSDPRGLETQYF

D gene: TRBD2
V gene: TRBV7-9
clone size: -
J gene: TRBJ2-2
CDR3 DNA: TGTGCCAGCAGTAACCGACTAGCGGGAGATCACGGGGAGCTGTTTTTT
CDR3 protein: CASSNRLAGDHGELFF

D gene: -
V gene: TRBV25-1
clone size: few
J gene: TRBJ2-3
CDR3 DNA: TGTGCCAGCAGTGCGCCGGGACTCAGATACACAGATACGCAGTATTTT
CDR3 protein: CASSAPGLRYTDTQYF

D gene: -
V gene: TRBV6-1
clone size: -
J gene: TRBJ2-6
CDR3 DNA: TGTGCCAGCAGTCGTGACAGTGGCGGGGCCAACGCCCTGACTTTC
CDR3 protein: CASSRDSGGANALTF

D gene: TRBD2
V gene: TRBV6-5
clone size: -
J gene: TRBJ2-7
CDR3 DNA: TGTGCCAGCAGTTACTCTCCACGAAGACTAGCGGGAGCCTACGAGCAGTACTTC
CDR3 protein: CASSYSPRRLAGAYEQYF

D gene: -
V gene: TRBV19
clone size: -
J gene: TRBJ1-1
CDR3 DNA: TGTGCCAGTAGCTACGGGCAGGGAGGTGAAGCTTTCTTT
CDR3 protein: CASSYGQGGEAFF

D gene: -
V gene: TRBV10-3
clone size: few
J gene: TRBJ2-1
CDR3 DNA: TGTGCCATCAGTGGAGCTTGGAAAAGCGATGAGCAGTTCTTC
CDR3 protein: CAISGAWKSDEQFF

D gene: -
V gene: TRBV9
clone size: -
J gene: TRBJ1-6
CDR3 DNA: TGTGCCAGCAGCCCCCAGATGGTGTCGGGTTCACCCCTCCACTTT
CDR3 protein: CASSPQMVSGSPLHF

D gene: TRBD1
V gene: TRBV5-1
clone size: -
J gene: TRBJ1-5
CDR3 DNA: TGCGCCAGCAGCCCCGGACAGGGGATCCAGCCCCAGCATTTT
CDR3 protein: CASSPGQGIQPQHF

D gene: -
V gene: TRBV7-3
clone size: -
J gene: TRBJ2-1
CDR3 DNA: TGTGCCAGCAGCTTATATAACCATCAGGCGCAGTTCTTC
CDR3 protein: CASSLYNHQAQFF

D gene: TRBD1
V gene: TRBV12-3/TRBV12-4
clone size: few
J gene: TRBJ1-5
CDR3 DNA: TGTGCCAGCAGTCCCGGGACAGGGTCTGGAAGCAATCAGCCCCAGCATTTT
CDR3 protein: CASSPGTGSGSNQPQHF

D gene: -
V gene: TRBV3-1
clone size: few
J gene: TRBJ2-1
CDR3 DNA: TGTGCCAGCAGCCAAGATAAGGGGCCCAATGAGCAGTTCTTC
CDR3 protein: CASSQDKGPNEQFF

D gene: -
V gene: TRBV20-1
clone size: few
J gene: TRBJ1-4
CDR3 DNA: TGCAGTGCCCGGGGTCAAGGGGAAAAACTGTTTTTT
CDR3 protein: CSARGQGEKLFF

D gene: TRBD2
V gene: TRBV15
clone size: few
J gene: TRBJ2-1
CDR3 DNA: TGTGCCACCAGCAGAGACCATACTAGCGGGACTTACAATGAGCAGTTCTTC
CDR3 protein: CATSRDHTSGTYNEQFF

D gene: -
V gene: TRBV6-2/TRBV6-3
clone size: -
J gene: TRBJ1-5
CDR3 DNA: TGTGCCAGCAGTTACTCGATAGGGTTTGGAAATCAGCCCCAGCATTTT
CDR3 protein: CASSYSIGFGNQPQHF

D gene: -
V gene: TRBV9
clone size: -
J gene: TRBJ2-4
CDR3 DNA: TGTGCCAGAGGTCGGAGTAAACTAGCCAAAAACATTCAGTACTTC
CDR3 protein: CARGRSKLAKNIQYF

D gene: -
V gene: TRBV24-1
clone size: few
J gene: TRBJ2-2
CDR3 DNA: TGTGCCACCAGTGCGAAGGAGCTTGGCACCGGGGAGCTGTTTTTT
CDR3 protein: CATSAKELGTGELFF

D gene: -
V gene: TRBV5-5
clone size: few
J gene: TRBJ1-1
CDR3 DNA: TGTGCCAGCAGCTTGGGTGGGGGGCGTGAAACTGAAGCTTTCTTT
CDR3 protein: CASSLGGGRETEAFF

D gene: -
V gene: TRBV6-1
clone size: few
J gene: TRBJ1-4
CDR3 DNA: TGTGCCAGCAGTCCTCGTGGGGGGCGCCGAGAAAAACTGTTTTTT
CDR3 protein: CASSPRGGRREKLFF

D gene: TRBD2
V gene: TRBV10-3
clone size: -
J gene: TRBJ2-1
CDR3 DNA: TGTGCCATCAGTGGGTGGACTAGCGGGGAGCCAAATGAGCAGTTCTTC
CDR3 protein: CAISGWTSGEPNEQFF

D gene: -
V gene: TRBV20-1
clone size: -
J gene: TRBJ2-7
CDR3 DNA: TGCAGTGCCTACAAGGCTTACGAGCAGTACTTC
CDR3 protein: CSAYKAYEQYF

D gene: TRBD2
V gene: TRBV7-9
clone size: few
J gene: TRBJ2-7
CDR3 DNA: TGTGCCAGCAGCTTAGAGGAGGCGGGGGGTCACGAGCAGTACTTC
CDR3 protein: CASSLEEAGGHEQYF

D gene: TRBD2
V gene: TRBV29-1
clone size: -
J gene: TRBJ2-5
CDR3 DNA: TGCAGCGTTGAAAGGAAGCGGGGCCAAGAGACCCAGTACTTC
CDR3 protein: CSVERKRGQETQYF

D gene: TRBD2
V gene: TRBV12-3/TRBV12-4
clone size: -
J gene: TRBJ2-1
CDR3 DNA: TGTGCCAGCACTCCAGGGAGGGGTGAGCAGTTCTTC
CDR3 protein: CASTPGRGEQFF

D gene: -
V gene: TRBV18
clone size: -
J gene: TRBJ2-7
CDR3 DNA: TGTGCCAGCTCATCCGAAACGGGCTACGAGCAGTACTTC
CDR3 protein: CASSSETGYEQYF

D gene: TRBD1
V gene: TRBV20-1
clone size: -
J gene: TRBJ1-1
CDR3 DNA: TGCAGTGCTGAACCAGGGGGCGCCGACACTGAAGCTTTCTTT
CDR3 protein: CSAEPGGADTEAFF

D gene: -
V gene: TRBV29-1
clone size: few
J gene: TRBJ2-7
CDR3 DNA: TGCAGCGTTGGGGGCAGGGGGGGCGGCGAGCAGTACTTC
CDR3 protein: CSVGGRGGGEQYF

D gene: TRBD1
V gene: TRBV6-2/TRBV6-3
clone size: -
J gene: TRBJ1-2
CDR3 DNA: TGTGCCAGCAGTTTATGGACAGGGGGCGACTATGGCTACACCTTC
CDR3 protein: CASSLWTGGDYGYTF

D gene: -
V gene: TRBV5-1
clone size: -
J gene: TRBJ2-5
CDR3 DNA: TGCGCCAGCAGCTTGGACCCAGCGCGAAAACAAGAGACCCAGTACTTC
CDR3 protein: CASSLDPARKQETQYF

D gene: -
V gene: TRBV7-2
clone size: few
J gene: TRBJ2-3
CDR3 DNA: TGTGCCAGCAGCTTAGAGGGACCTCCTAGCACAGATACGCAGTATTTT
CDR3 protein: CASSLEGPPSTDTQYF

D gene: -
V gene: TRBV11-2
clone size: few
J gene: TRBJ2-1
CDR3 DNA: TGTGCCAGCAGCTTAGATCCCCCCGACATTTACGCTCCCTACAATGAGCAGTTCTTC
CDR3 protein: CASSLDPPDIYAPYNEQFF

D gene: -
V gene: TRBV12-3/TRBV12-4
clone size: -
J gene: TRBJ1-2
CDR3 DNA: TGTGCCAGCTCGCGGAGGGGGAAAAATGGCTACACCTTC
CDR3 protein: CASSRRGKNGYTF

D gene: -
V gene: TRBV29-1
clone size: -
J gene: TRBJ2-7
CDR3 DNA: TGCAGCGTGGCCAGGGTACTGAACTCCTACGAGCAGTACTTC
CDR3 protein: CSVARVLNSYEQYF

D gene: -
V gene: TRBV7-2
clone size: -
J gene: TRBJ2-1
CDR3 DNA: TGTGCCAGCAGCTTATACCGATTGCAGGAGGCCTACAATGAGCAGTTCTTC
CDR3 protein: CASSLYRLQEAYNEQFF

D gene: TRBD2
V gene: TRBV25-1
clone size: -
J gene: TRBJ2-1
CDR3 DNA: TGTGCCAGCAGGCAACCCCCGGGAGGCGTAAACAATGAGCAGTTCTTC
CDR3 protein: CASRQPPGGVNNEQFF

D gene: TRBD2
V gene: TRBV20-1
clone size: few
J gene: TRBJ2-1
CDR3 DNA: TGCAGTGCTAGGTTGACTAGCGGGGCTACCTACAATGAGCAGTTCTTC
CDR3 protein: CSARLTSGATYNEQFF

D gene: TRBD2
V gene: TRBV7-9
clone size: -
J gene: TRBJ2-3
CDR3 DNA: TGTGCCAGCAGCGACCCCCAAAGCGGGATCCACACAGATACGCAGTATTTT
CDR3 protein: CASSDPQSGIHTDTQYF

D gene: -
V gene: TRBV20-1
clone size: few
J gene: TRBJ1-2
CDR3 DNA: TGCAGTGCTAGGGTCTTGGACTCGCTAACCTATGGCTACACCTTC
CDR3 protein: CSARVLDSLTYGYTF

D gene: -
V gene: TRBV6-2/TRBV6-3
clone size: few
J gene: TRBJ2-6
CDR3 DNA: TGTGCCAGCAGGAATTACAGGCCTTCTGGGGCCAACGTCCTGACTTTC
CDR3 protein: CASRNYRPSGANVLTF

D gene: -
V gene: TRBV6-5
clone size: few
J gene: TRBJ1-1
CDR3 DNA: TGTGCCAGCAGTTCCCCTAGGGTGAACACTGAAGCTTTCTTT
CDR3 protein: CASSSPRVNTEAFF

D gene: TRBD1
V gene: TRBV7-8
clone size: few
J gene: TRBJ1-1
CDR3 DNA: TGTGCCAGCAGCCTAGGACAGGCGAGCCACACTGAAGCTTTCTTT
CDR3 protein: CASSLGQASHTEAFF

D gene: TRBD1
V gene: TRBV7-9
clone size: once
J gene: TRBJ2-1
CDR3 DNA: TGTGCCAGCAGCTTTCCGGGACAGGGGGAGAAAGAGCAGTTCTTC
CDR3 protein: CASSFPGQGEKEQFF

D gene: -
V gene: TRBV20-1
clone size: -
J gene: TRBJ1-1
CDR3 DNA: TGCAGAGCAGGGGATGGCACTGAAGCTTTCTTT
CDR3 protein: CRAGDGTEAFF

D gene: -
V gene: TRBV12-3/TRBV12-4
clone size: -
J gene: TRBJ2-3
CDR3 DNA: TGTGCCAGCGAGGGGGGGCAGGCGGCGCCAGATACGCAGTATTTT
CDR3 protein: CASEGGQAAPDTQYF

D gene: TRBD2
V gene: TRBV27
clone size: -
J gene: TRBJ2-3
CDR3 DNA: TGTGCCAGCAGTTTATCGATCCTAGCGGGAGAACTAAGCACAGATACGCAGTATTTT
CDR3 protein: CASSLSILAGELSTDTQYF

D gene: -
V gene: TRBV12-3/TRBV12-4
clone size: -
J gene: TRBJ2-2
CDR3 DNA: TGTGCCAGCTTCCCCGAAGGGGTGGAAGACACCGGGGAGCTGTTTTTT
CDR3 protein: CASFPEGVEDTGELFF

D gene: -
V gene: TRBV7-8
clone size: -
J gene: TRBJ1-5
CDR3 DNA: TGTGCCAGCAGCTTTTGGACAAATCAGCCCCAGCATTTT
CDR3 protein: CASSFWTNQPQHF

D gene: TRBD1
V gene: TRBV20-1
clone size: -
J gene: TRBJ1-1
CDR3 DNA: TGCAGTGCTAGAGCCCGACAGGGTATGAACACTGAAGCTTTCTTT
CDR3 protein: CSARARQGMNTEAFF

D gene: -
V gene: TRBV6-4
clone size: -
J gene: TRBJ2-1
CDR3 DNA: TGTGCCAGCAGCACGTACACTGGTAACAATGAGCAGTTCTTC
CDR3 protein: CASSTYTGNNEQFF

D gene: -
V gene: TRBV6-4
clone size: few
J gene: TRBJ2-3
CDR3 DNA: TGTGCCAGCAAGTCTACTGGGGGTGCCGATACGCAGTATTTT
CDR3 protein: CASKSTGGADTQYF

D gene: -
V gene: TRBV11-3
clone size: few
J gene: TRBJ1-1
CDR3 DNA: TGTGCCAGCAGCGCAGGGAATTGGAACACTGAAGCTTTCTTT
CDR3 protein: CASSAGNWNTEAFF